This entry lists 14 T cell receptor beta chains sequenced from one sample in a study of blood T cell repertoires in COVID-19. Repertoires were generated with immunoSEQ multiplex PCR, while TCRdb's copy carries only in-frame clones and drops some. This table holds under 300,000 clones, around 81% found once. Specimen: peripheral blood. Every receptor here comes from a woman aged 55-70 years with active or convalescent COVID-19.

V and J are TRBV6-6 and TRBJ2-1; D not resolved. The germline gives CDR1 MNHNY, CDR2 SVGAGI (reference sequence). V was cut by 0 bases and J by 4 bases, with 4 bases left in between. CDR3 length: 13 residues. The CDR3 loop is CASSYSQYNEQFF. DNA of the CDR3: TGTGCCAGCAGTTACTCGCAGTACAATGAGCAGTTCTTC.

The V gene is TRBV28, the J gene TRBJ1-2; D is unclear. The V gene lost 6 bases and the J gene lost 8 bases, with 16 bases spanning the gap. Germline V CDR1 and CDR2: MDHEN, SYDVKM. The length of the CDR3 is 13 residues. CDR3 residues: CASSPGRIYGYTF. CDR3 DNA: TGTGCCAGCAGCCCAGGCCGCATTTACGGCTACACCTTC.

The V gene is TRBV5-1, the J gene TRBJ1-1; 7 bases map to TRBD1. The CDR3 runs to 16 residues. V shed 5 bases and J 4 bases; nucleotides not matched to a gene: 14. CDR1 SGHRS and CDR2 YFSETQ come from the germline V gene. CDR3 loop: CASSRTAGGWVTEAFF. The CDR3 nucleotides read TGCGCCAGCAGTCGGACGGCAGGGGGGTGGGTCACTGAAGCTTTCTTT.

This chain joins TRBV7-6 and TRBJ1-6, with D possibly TRBD1 on 5 matching bases. Trimming pared 1 base from V and 0 bases from J, leaving 16 bases between. The germline CDR1 and CDR2 sequences are SGHVS and FNYEAQ. This CDR3 is built from 19 residues. The CDR3 is CASSLGPRGEGSYNSPLHF. The CDR3, as DNA: TGTGCCAGCAGCTTAGGACCGAGAGGGGAGGGCTCCTATAATTCACCCCTCCACTTT.

This clone was counted once. This chain joins TRBV7-2 and TRBJ2-5; 8 nucleotides agree with TRBD2. The length of the CDR3 is 13 residues. Germline V CDR1 and CDR2: SGHTA, FQGNSA. Trimming cost V 3 bases and J 7 bases; bases outside gene matches: 4. The CDR3 reads CASSFREGGTQYF. As DNA, the CDR3 is TGTGCCAGCAGCTTCCGGGAGGGAGGGACCCAGTACTTC.

The rearrangement links TRBV7-6 to TRBJ2-3, with 10 bases aligning to TRBD2. The V gene's germline CDR1 is SGHVS and CDR2 FNYEAQ. The CDR3 extends over 13 amino acids. Trimming removed 10 bases from V and 5 bases from J; junction bases left unmatched: 6. The CDR3 spells CATQRGGGDTQYF. For the CDR3, the DNA is TGTGCCACGCAGCGGGGGGGCGGAGATACGCAGTATTTT. The full variable domain, completed using reference TRBV7-6 and TRBJ2-3, is GAGVSQSPRYKVTKRGQDVALRCDPISGHVSLYWYRQALGQGPEFLTYFNYEAQQDKSGLPNDRFSAERPEGSISTLTIQRTEQRDSAMYRCATQRGGGDTQYFGPGTRLTVL.

The chain couples TRBV6-4 to TRBJ1-5; D is possibly TRBD1 (5 bases). V dropped 0 bases and J dropped 0 bases, with 21 bases sitting between them. The CDR3 is made up of 20 amino acids. Germline V CDR1 and CDR2: MRHNA, SNTAGT. The CDR3 reads CASSDSASGGRGDSNQPQHF. The CDR3, as DNA: TGTGCCAGCAGTGACTCCGCCAGCGGGGGTCGAGGGGATAGCAATCAGCCCCAGCATTTT.

The rearrangement uses TRBV15 and TRBJ2-2, with 7 bases lining up with TRBD1. Unmatched junction bases numbered 3, after V lost 8 bases and J lost 0 bases. Germline loops: CDR1 LNHNV, CDR2 YYDKDF (reference sequence). The CDR3 covers 14 residues. CDR3 in amino acids: CATEGAANTGELFF. DNA for the CDR3: TGTGCCACCGAGGGGGCTGCGAACACCGGGGAGCTGTTTTTT.

The chain couples TRBV7-2 to TRBJ2-2; unclear D gene. This CDR3 contains 14 residues. Germline-derived CDR1 and CDR2 are SGHTA and FQGNSA. V was cut by 0 bases and J by 5 bases, with 7 bases left in between. The CDR3 region has the DNA TGTGCCAGCAGCTTAGCGGGCCATACCGGGGAGCTGTTTTTT. It yields the protein CASSLAGHTGELFF.

The CDR3, as DNA: TGTGCCAGCAGCTTGCATAGAGGTGAAGCTTTCTTT. Translation: CASSLHRGEAFF. The chain combines TRBV5-8 with TRBJ1-1; no reliable D call. Germline-derived CDR1 and CDR2 are SGHTS and YDEGEE. The V gene lost 1 base and the J gene lost 7 bases, with 8 bases spanning the gap. The CDR3 is made up of 12 amino acids.

The rearrangement links TRBV9 to TRBJ1-4; TRBD1 agrees at 8 bases. Losses at the gene ends were 4 bases for V and 5 bases for J; bases not matched to a gene: 7. Germline lookup yields CDR1 SGDLS and CDR2 YYNGEE. The CDR3 length is 15 residues. The CDR3 here is CASSPRQGSNEKLFF. The DNA of the CDR3 is TGTGCCAGCAGCCCGAGACAGGGGTCGAATGAAAAACTGTTTTTT.

The V call is TRBV2, the J call TRBJ2-7; the D gene is possibly TRBD1 (6 bases). In germline, CDR1 is SNHLY, CDR2 FYNNEI. Trimming removed 8 bases from V and 2 bases from J, with 22 bases in between. The CDR3 has 16 amino acids. The CDR3 protein is CASAPPRPGDTYEQYF. As DNA, the CDR3 is TGTGCCAGCGCCCCCCCGAGGCCAGGGGACACCTACGAGCAGTACTTC.

The chain combines TRBV4-1 with TRBJ1-5, with D hard to call. V gave up 4 bases and J gave up 4 bases, with 8 bases separating them. Germline values: CDR1 MGHRA, CDR2 YSYEKL. The CDR3 has 13 amino acids. Here the CDR3 DNA reads TGCGCCAGCAGCCTGACGGGGAATCAGCCCCAGCATTTT. It is translated as CASSLTGNQPQHF.

The chain employs TRBV27 and TRBJ2-7, with 7 positions matching TRBD1. With V trimmed by 5 bases and J by 4 bases, 14 bases remained unmatched. The germline CDR1 and CDR2 sequences are MNHEY and SMNVEV (reference sequence). CDR3 length: 16 amino acids. CDR3 DNA: TGTGCCAGCAGTCTCTCGGGACAGAGCCTATTTTACGAGCAGTACTTC. It specifies CASSLSGQSLFYEQYF.